Listed here is a single TCR beta chain. No antigen is known for it. No base quality values were provided; no much bigger clone lies one nucleotide off. CDR1 and CDR2 are drawn from the germline V gene: SGHRS, YFSETQ. The junction carries 9 bases between V and J, which are trimmed by 0 bases and 6 bases respectively. The CDR3 contains 14 residues, cysteine and phenylalanine counted. Only the CDR3 DNA stays, 42 bases, in frame from base 1. Libraries were constructed by the immunoSEQ multiplex PCR assay. The multiplex PCR relied on a mix of 60 forward primers for TCR Vbeta segments and 13 reverse primers for TCR Jbeta segments. Amplification of the CDR3 region of rearranged TCR beta genes was performed with a multiplex PCR assay on genomic DNA. On the Illumina HiSeq System, the amplified TCR beta libraries were sequenced as 87-base-pair reads. The original methods were these. A later analysis counted tens of millions of unique TCR beta chains across the 666 repertoires, and some 11 million of these chains were shared by at least two donors. To remove PCR and sequencing errors, raw reads were error-corrected and collapsed into unique sequences using a nearest-neighbor algorithm that merged closely related sequences. V, D and J gene segments were assigned by aligning CDR3 sequences to IMGT reference sequences. For a sequence to be retained, at least a six-nucleotide match to both a V gene segment and a J gene segment was required. A rearrangement counted as productive if the CDR3 had no stop codons and remained in frame with V and J, and every other rearrangement counted as non-productive. CDR3 was defined by IMGT convention, running from the second conserved V-encoded cysteine to the conserved J-encoded phenylalanine. The earlier analysis of about 620 of the donors excluded sequences that lacked an unambiguous match to a single V gene segment. In an earlier analysis of some 590 of the donors, a V segment was called functional when productive rearrangements were above 56.7%, and segregating when the standard deviation between donors exceeded 5%. A statistical classification framework was developed to diagnose cytomegalovirus status using the catalog of TCR beta chain sequences. In a later analysis, V and J genes were assigned by comparing TCR nucleotide sequences against IMGT/GENE-DB human TR gene sequences. A later analysis assigned CDR3 sequences and most-parsimonious VDJ recombination scenarios with the TCRdist pipeline. In a later analysis, every TCR beta chain was defined by the combination of its CDR3 amino acid sequence and its V-gene family, and reads without a unique V-gene family were dropped. To address suspected cross-contamination and a sequencing artifact, a later analysis removed 592 highly shared, low-generation-probability nucleotide sequences. A later analysis calculated a clonal expansion index for each public chain from normalized within-repertoire ranks of inferred template counts. A later analysis computed generation probabilities with a VDJ recombination model fitted to out-of-frame rearrangements, and checked the results against IGoR. In a later analysis, hypergeometric tests were used to score TCR-TCR, TCR-HLA and TCR-CMV co-occurrence, with a repertoire-size bias correction applied to TCR pairs. False discovery rates were estimated in a later analysis by permuting HLA or CMV assignments 20 times. In a later analysis, co-occurring TCRs were grouped using DBSCAN, with TCRdist sequence similarity added in when clustering inside HLA-allele-positive subsets. Repertoires with fewer than 30,000 or more than 120,000 public chains were left out of co-occurrence clustering, as were roughly five repertoires with anomalous nucleotide sharing. Not all clones reach the TCRdb copy of this immuneACCESS table, which keeps in-frame sequences only. Checked studies attribute under half of the gap to unresolved V genes and leave the rest unexplained. V and J calls and clone size are given by that table; D and trimming were obtained from the DNA. The sample yields roughly 150,000 clones; around two thirds were counted once. The top ten clones comprise about 9.4% of the sample.

The cohort was made up of approximately 670 healthy bone marrow donors. Cohort members were all nominally healthy when sampled, although unrecorded immune exposures were likely present. The donor tested CMV seropositive and was one of the 289 seropositive cohort members. Every donor gave a peripheral blood sample, and the peripheral blood mononuclear cells from that sample were used for TCR beta sequencing. The Qiagen DNeasy Blood Extraction Kit was used to extract genomic DNA from the blood cell samples. The record originates from a study of cytomegalovirus exposure and HLA in healthy donors (dated by TCRdb to 2016 to 2017). With regard to the full study: In an earlier analysis of 587 of the donors, 250 to 300 Gb of sequence data and just under 120 million unique TCR beta sequences from roughly 180 million T cells were reported. Donor age, sex, ethnicity and CMV serostatus were compiled together with the repertoire data. To predict cytomegalovirus infection status, the study combined high-throughput TCR immunosequencing, statistical association of individual TCRs with disease status, and machine learning. Besides the first cohort of roughly 640 subjects, a separate validation cohort made up of 120 different subjects was used. An early release that covered fewer than 750 HLA-typed donors contained around 330 gigabases of sequencing data and 65 million to 100 million unique TCR sequences. Class I and class II HLA loci were covered by the typing at four-digit resolution. The genetic ancestry cluster associated with self-reported Caucasian donors included around 76% of the roughly 410 genotyped donors. Among 300 to 500 genotyped donors of the cohort, an average of about 220,000 unique TCR beta nucleotide sequences was sequenced per donor, of which about 18% were non-productive. In an earlier analysis of a few hundred of the donors, high-throughput TCR beta sequencing was used to judge whether each TCR beta V gene segment behaved as functional or pseudogenic. Every repertoire in the discovery cohort had been generated on one and the same sequencing platform. Typing coverage varied by locus: roughly 620-640 donors for A, B, C, DRB1 and DQB1; more than 500 for DQA1; 606 for DPA1; about 450 for DPB1. The later analysis used no new phenotypic data to find candidate immune exposures, relying instead on TCR beta sequences and their occurrence across donors. Roughly 5 DR-DQ haplotypes were treated as single units for association and clustering because of strong linkage in the cohort. A later analysis re-examined previously published TCR beta repertoires from roughly 720 donors and added high-resolution HLA genotyping to investigate patterns of TCR occurrence. The aim of the study was to test whether cataloging public T cell receptors could identify signatures of past pathogen exposure. The study profiled the T cell repertoires of hundreds of subjects by immunosequencing and related them to cytomegalovirus serostatus. A later genetic analysis used genome-wide SNP genotypes for about 55% of the 666 donors, treating that subset as a discovery cohort. General study outcomes and caveats: Over 15 rarely observed V segments, including chromosome 9 orphons, were excluded from the earlier analysis of several hundred of the donors because counts were too low. Because some donors lacked HLA typing at each locus, the association tests relied only on the typed subset. Across donors, most TCR sequences were observed very rarely, whereas some public TCRs were present in many individuals. According to a later analysis, parvovirus B19, influenza, CMV and Epstein-Barr virus appeared linked to several top co-occurrence clusters. In the study, some 180 TCR beta chains were listed as associated with cytomegalovirus. Because the 87-base-pair reads could not distinguish some IMGT-functional V segments, including TRBV6-2 and TRBV6-3, those segments were excluded. According to the authors, the approach could potentially be generalized to other disease states and immunological phenotypes. A further reported finding was that TCR beta sequences accurately predicted the HLA-A and HLA-B alleles for most subjects in the first cohort. In a later analysis, HLA-associated TCR beta chains showed more clonal expansion and lower generation probabilities than non-associated chains that were equally common. Immune exposure information for the cohort was limited to CMV serostatus. Sequencing depth was assumed to be roughly uniform across donors in the presence/absence analyses, though that assumption may not hold. At a false discovery rate of 0.05, a later analysis linked under 20,000 TCR beta sequences to specific HLA alleles. This cohort had only TCR beta chains sequenced, and the lack of alpha or paired-chain data limited which features could be detected. A few of the identified cytomegalovirus-associated TCR beta chains were confirmed in vitro to be specific for cytomegalovirus antigens. In a later analysis, TCR association rates were found to vary across HLA loci, with the most associated TCRs seen for DRB1 alleles and the fewest for HLA-C alleles. V-gene and J-gene trimming of TCR beta chains was associated with a missense DCLRE1C variant in a later genetic analysis, and the association was replicated in an independent cohort. According to a later analysis, most CMV-associated TCR beta chains appeared to be HLA-restricted, and the HLA associations seemed to be driven largely by CMV exposure. Assigning TCR associations to individual alleles was difficult when HLA alleles, especially DR and DQ, strongly co-occurred. An earlier analysis of approximately 590 of the donors showed that most TCR beta V segments appeared in productive rearrangements either about 90% or about 30% of the time, which broadly matched IMGT annotations. Correlated functional status among segregating V segments might reflect linkage disequilibrium, but an unknown experimental factor could not be ruled out. The classifier was reported to diagnose cytomegalovirus status with high specificity and sensitivity in both the original cohort and the validation cohort. The sequencing pipeline was judged likely to have produced a cluster of highly shared sequence variants as a technical artifact. A later genetic analysis reported fewer N-insertions in productive TCRs among donors in an Asian-associated ancestry cluster than the approximately 670-donor mean.

What was sequenced was PBMCs. The TCR was taken from a man aged 30 to 45 in good health and CMV-seropositive. This chain joins TRBV5-1 to TRBJ2-2; TRBD2 is a possible D gene, resting on 5 matching bases. The nucleotide sequence reads as follows: TGCGCCAGCAGCTTGGCCCCGAGGGCCGGGGAGCTGTTTTTT. Translated, it gives CASSLAPRAGELFF.